These T cell receptor beta chains were read from a single sample in a study of blood T cell repertoires in COVID-19. Libraries were prepared by immunoSEQ multiplex PCR; TCRdb keeps only in-frame clonotypes and omits some of them. The profile shows about 260,000 clones, about 87% of them singletons. The sequencing sample was made of peripheral blood. Source of these receptors: a human donor in a cohort sampled during active COVID-19. Both conserved end residues are part of each CDR3. Each record gives: D gene, V gene, J gene, clone size, CDR3 protein, CDR3 DNA. D genes are given only for firm matches. The size field is filled for only some rows; it gives once, few, many or a size class.

NA	TRBV6-2/TRBV6-3	TRBJ2-4	NA	CASSGGVGANKNIQYF	TGTGCCAGCAGCGGGGGCGTGGGGGCGAACAAAAACATTCAGTACTTC
TRBD2	TRBV3-1/TRBV3-2	TRBJ2-3	NA	CASSRQREGRTDTQYF	TGTGCCAGCAGCCGTCAGCGGGAGGGCCGCACAGATACGCAGTATTTT
NA	TRBV5-4	TRBJ2-3	NA	CASSPDRRTDTQYF	TGTGCCAGCAGCCCTGACAGGAGGACAGATACGCAGTATTTT
TRBD1	TRBV18	TRBJ1-4	NA	CASSPRQGQNEKLFF	TGTGCCAGCTCACCACGACAGGGTCAGAATGAAAAACTGTTTTTT
NA	TRBV2	TRBJ1-6	NA	CASSDKFRGDNSPLHF	TGTGCCAGCAGTGATAAATTTCGGGGGGATAATTCACCCCTCCACTTT
NA	TRBV7-2	TRBJ2-7	NA	CASSLVLAENYEQYF	TGTGCCAGCAGCTTAGTGTTGGCAGAAAACTACGAGCAGTACTTC
NA	TRBV5-3	TRBJ2-3	NA	CARSLTPGTQYF	TGTGCCAGAAGCCTGACGCCGGGTACGCAGTATTTT
TRBD1	TRBV11-2	TRBJ2-7	NA	CASSFGTGGLGEQYF	TGTGCCAGCAGCTTTGGGACAGGGGGTTTGGGCGAGCAGTACTTC
NA	TRBV9	TRBJ2-7	NA	CASSGSVRAYEQYF	TGTGCCAGCAGCGGATCGGTTAGAGCCTACGAGCAGTACTTC
NA	TRBV11-2	TRBJ2-1	few	CASSLTRGVNEQFF	TGTGCCAGCAGCTTGACTAGAGGGGTCAATGAGCAGTTCTTC
TRBD2	TRBV9	TRBJ2-7	NA	CASSVRQVAGVIGEQYF	TGTGCCAGCAGCGTAAGGCAGGTAGCGGGAGTCATAGGGGAGCAGTACTTC
NA	TRBV28	TRBJ2-6	NA	CASTQTGTGANVLTF	TGTGCCAGCACCCAAACAGGGACTGGGGCCAACGTCCTGACTTTC
TRBD1	TRBV5-8	TRBJ1-1	NA	CASNHGQGRYTEAFF	TGTGCCAGCAACCACGGACAGGGACGCTACACTGAAGCTTTCTTT
TRBD1	TRBV27	TRBJ1-2	NA	CASSFGQGQGGYTF	TGTGCCAGCAGTTTTGGACAGGGGCAAGGAGGCTACACCTTC
NA	TRBV28	TRBJ1-1	NA	CASSLRTFAGSRSTEAFF	TGTGCCAGCAGTTTAAGAACATTTGCGGGAAGCCGGAGCACTGAAGCTTTCTTT
NA	TRBV7-9	TRBJ2-6	NA	CASSFWRGRPDSGANVLTF	TGTGCCAGCAGCTTTTGGAGGGGGCGCCCGGACTCTGGGGCCAACGTCCTGACTTTC
TRBD1	TRBV2	TRBJ2-2	NA	CASRTGGFTGELFF	TGTGCCAGCAGAACAGGGGGATTCACCGGGGAGCTGTTTTTT
NA	TRBV6-2/TRBV6-3	TRBJ1-1	NA	CASSGRLVGSTEAFF	TGTGCCAGCAGTGGAAGGTTGGTCGGGAGCACTGAAGCTTTCTTT
TRBD2	TRBV29-1	TRBJ2-5	NA	CSAGTSGTAQYF	TGCAGCGCGGGGACTAGCGGGACGGCCCAGTACTTC
TRBD2	TRBV20-1	TRBJ2-1	NA	CSASSGGIYNEQFF	TGCAGTGCTAGTAGCGGGGGAATATACAATGAGCAGTTCTTC
TRBD2	TRBV2	TRBJ2-5	NA	CASSKREVLAGGPKSGETQYF	TGTGCCAGCAGCAAACGGGAAGTACTAGCGGGGGGACCAAAATCGGGTGAGACCCAGTACTTC
TRBD2	TRBV5-1	TRBJ2-2	NA	CASSLTSGSTNTGELFF	TGCGCCAGCAGCTTGACTAGCGGGAGTACGAACACCGGGGAGCTGTTTTTT
NA	TRBV9	TRBJ2-1	NA	CASSAGHSHNEQFF	TGTGCCAGCAGCGCGGGACATAGTCACAATGAGCAGTTCTTC
NA	TRBV7-6	TRBJ2-3	once	CASSTTTEGHLTDTQYF	TGTGCCAGCAGCACAACGACCGAGGGACACCTCACAGATACGCAGTATTTT
NA	TRBV6-5	TRBJ2-1	once	CASSPPQGGEQFF	TGTGCCAGCAGCCCGCCCCAGGGGGGTGAGCAGTTCTTC
TRBD2	TRBV5-1	TRBJ2-3	few	CASSLRGLAGDTQYF	TGCGCCAGCAGCTTGCGGGGACTAGCGGGAGATACGCAGTATTTT
NA	TRBV19	TRBJ1-3	once	CASGRGFGNTIYF	TGTGCCAGTGGAAGGGGTTTTGGAAACACCATATATTTT
TRBD1	TRBV6-1	TRBJ2-7	once	CASSEHRGYEQYF	TGTGCCAGCAGTGAACACAGGGGGTACGAGCAGTACTTC
NA	TRBV12-3/TRBV12-4	TRBJ2-7	NA	CASATFEQYF	TGTGCCAGCGCTACTTTTGAGCAGTACTTC
NA	TRBV5-5	TRBJ1-5	NA	CASSLVDSGLAQHF	TGTGCCAGCAGCTTGGTTGACTCAGGACTTGCCCAGCATTTT
NA	TRBV28	TRBJ1-2	NA	CASSLTAPDGYTF	TGTGCCAGCAGTCTGACAGCCCCGGATGGCTACACCTTC
NA	TRBV18	TRBJ2-5	NA	CASSLTGSVQETQYF	TGTGCCAGCTCACTCACGGGGTCAGTCCAAGAGACCCAGTACTTC
TRBD2	TRBV5-1	TRBJ2-1	NA	CASSLNAGGYNEQFF	TGCGCCAGCAGCTTGAATGCGGGAGGGTACAATGAGCAGTTCTTC
NA	TRBV7-8	TRBJ1-5	NA	CASSLADSWQPQHF	TGTGCCAGCAGCTTAGCGGACAGTTGGCAGCCCCAGCATTTT
NA	TRBV4-1	TRBJ2-5	NA	CASSQFRDSQKETQYF	TGCGCCAGCAGCCAATTCCGGGACTCCCAGAAAGAGACCCAGTACTTC
TRBD2	TRBV7-8	TRBJ2-3	few	CASSLGTSGDTQYF	TGTGCCAGCAGCTTAGGGACTAGCGGAGATACGCAGTATTTT
NA	TRBV4-3	TRBJ2-7	NA	CASSQAPGASYEQYF	TGCGCCAGCAGCCAAGCCCCAGGGGCCTCCTACGAGCAGTACTTC
TRBD2	TRBV29-1	TRBJ2-5	NA	CSVEGSGLAQQETQYF	TGCAGCGTTGAAGGATCAGGACTAGCGCAACAAGAGACCCAGTACTTC
TRBD2	TRBV5-4	TRBJ2-7	NA	CASSLAGLAGAPEQYF	TGTGCCAGCAGCTTGGCAGGCCTAGCGGGAGCACCCGAGCAGTACTTC
TRBD2	TRBV5-5	TRBJ2-5	NA	CASTLGGVETQYF	TGTGCCAGCACCCTGGGGGGGGTAGAGACCCAGTACTTC
NA	TRBV5-1	TRBJ2-4	NA	CASSTGNIQYF	TGCGCCAGCAGTACAGGGAACATTCAGTACTTC
NA	TRBV9	TRBJ2-3	NA	CASSVRGFTTDTQYF	TGTGCCAGCAGCGTAAGGGGGTTCACCACAGATACGCAGTATTTT
NA	TRBV9	TRBJ2-7	NA	CASSAGGASGAYEQYF	TGTGCCAGCAGCGCGGGGGGCGCTAGCGGTGCCTACGAGCAGTACTTC
NA	TRBV5-1	TRBJ1-5	NA	CASSLTGQSNQPQHF	TGCGCCAGCAGCTTGACCGGACAGAGCAATCAGCCCCAGCATTTT
TRBD2	TRBV7-7	TRBJ2-1	NA	CASSPDGGRLNEQFF	TGTGCTAGCAGCCCAGACGGCGGGAGGCTGAATGAGCAGTTCTTC
NA	TRBV10-3	TRBJ1-2	NA	CAISESVARGYGYTF	TGTGCCATCAGTGAGTCTGTGGCTAGAGGCTATGGCTACACCTTC
NA	TRBV5-1	TRBJ2-7	NA	CASSLGTSPGYEQYF	TGCGCCAGCAGCTTGGGGACTTCCCCGGGCTACGAGCAGTACTTC
NA	TRBV10-1	TRBJ2-3	NA	CASSESFTAGLLTDTQYF	TGCGCCAGCAGTGAGTCGTTCACGGCGGGACTGCTCACAGATACGCAGTATTTT
TRBD1	TRBV18	TRBJ2-7	NA	CASSEDRGREQYF	TGTGCCAGCTCAGAGGACAGGGGCCGGGAGCAGTACTTC
TRBD1	TRBV9	TRBJ1-2	NA	CASSGKTGGGYTF	TGTGCCAGCAGCGGCAAGACAGGGGGAGGCTACACCTTC
NA	TRBV5-1	TRBJ2-3	NA	CASSLVGVSTDTQYF	TGCGCCAGCAGCTTGGTAGGGGTGAGCACAGATACGCAGTATTTT
TRBD1	TRBV7-2	TRBJ2-2	NA	CASSPDRGGRELFF	TGTGCCAGCAGCCCAGACAGGGGGGGCCGGGAGCTGTTTTTT
NA	TRBV5-1	TRBJ1-1	NA	CASSLSSGNTEAFF	TGCGCCAGCAGCTTGTCCTCGGGGAACACTGAAGCTTTCTTT
NA	TRBV24-1	TRBJ2-2	NA	CATAPARGDTGELFF	TGTGCCACCGCCCCAGCGCGGGGAGACACCGGGGAGCTGTTTTTT
TRBD1	TRBV7-9	TRBJ2-4	NA	CASSLEDRVRLKNIQYF	TGTGCCAGCAGCTTAGAGGACAGGGTCCGCCTTAAAAACATTCAGTACTTC
NA	TRBV29-1	TRBJ2-3	NA	CSVGRGTDTQYF	TGCAGCGTTGGTAGAGGCACAGATACGCAGTATTTT
NA	TRBV11-2	TRBJ1-1	NA	CASSLEPGINTEAFF	TGTGCCAGCAGCTTAGAACCGGGGATTAACACTGAAGCTTTCTTT
NA	TRBV12-3/TRBV12-4	TRBJ1-2	NA	CASRIDSNYGYTF	TGTGCCAGCAGAATCGACAGCAACTATGGCTACACCTTC